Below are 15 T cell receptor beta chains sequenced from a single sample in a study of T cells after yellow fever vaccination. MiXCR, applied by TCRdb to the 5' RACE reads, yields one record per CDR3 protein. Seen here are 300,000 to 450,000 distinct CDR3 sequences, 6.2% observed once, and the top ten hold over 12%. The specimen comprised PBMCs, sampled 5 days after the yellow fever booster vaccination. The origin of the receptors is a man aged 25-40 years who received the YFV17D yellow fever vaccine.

This chain's CDR3 is CASSSVLRYEQYF. The CDR3 DNA follows: TGTGCCAGCAGTTCCGTACTTCGATATGAGCAGTACTTC. The rearrangement joins TRBV6-6 to TRBJ2-7; the D is unclear. The CDR3 is 13 residues long. Trimming removed 4 bases from V and 7 bases from J, with 14 bases in between. Germline values: CDR1 MNHNY, CDR2 SVGAGI (reference sequence).

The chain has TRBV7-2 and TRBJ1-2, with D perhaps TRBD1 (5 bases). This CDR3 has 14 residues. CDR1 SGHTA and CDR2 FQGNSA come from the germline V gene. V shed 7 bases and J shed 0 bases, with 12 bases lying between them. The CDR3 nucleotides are TGTGCCAGCACGCAACAGGAGGCTAACTATGGCTACACCTTC. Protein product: CASTQQEANYGYTF.

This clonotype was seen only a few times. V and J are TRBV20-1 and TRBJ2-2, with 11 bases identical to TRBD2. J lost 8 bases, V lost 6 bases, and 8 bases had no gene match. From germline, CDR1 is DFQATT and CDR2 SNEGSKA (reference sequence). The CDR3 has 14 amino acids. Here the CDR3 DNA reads TGCAGTGCGACTAGCGGGACCCGGGGGGGGGAGCTGTTTTTT. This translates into CSATSGTRGGELFF.

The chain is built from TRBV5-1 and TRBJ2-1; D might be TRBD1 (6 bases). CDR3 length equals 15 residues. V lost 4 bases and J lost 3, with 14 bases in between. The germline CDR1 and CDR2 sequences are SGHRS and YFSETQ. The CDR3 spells CASSPTGMDYNEQFF. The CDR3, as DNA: TGCGCCAGCAGCCCTACAGGGATGGACTACAATGAGCAGTTCTTC.

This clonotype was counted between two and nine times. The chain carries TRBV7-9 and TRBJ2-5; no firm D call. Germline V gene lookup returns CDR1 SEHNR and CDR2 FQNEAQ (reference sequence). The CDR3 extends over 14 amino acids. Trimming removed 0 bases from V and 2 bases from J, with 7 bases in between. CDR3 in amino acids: CASSLASGQETQYF. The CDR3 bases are TGTGCCAGCAGCTTAGCCTCTGGGCAAGAGACCCAGTACTTC. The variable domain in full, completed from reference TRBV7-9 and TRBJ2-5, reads DTGVSQNPRHKITKRGQNVTFRCDPISEHNRLYWYRQTLGQGPEFLTYFQNEAQLEKSRLLSDRFSAERPKGSFSTLEIQRTEQGDSAMYLCASSLASGQETQYFGPGTRLLVL.

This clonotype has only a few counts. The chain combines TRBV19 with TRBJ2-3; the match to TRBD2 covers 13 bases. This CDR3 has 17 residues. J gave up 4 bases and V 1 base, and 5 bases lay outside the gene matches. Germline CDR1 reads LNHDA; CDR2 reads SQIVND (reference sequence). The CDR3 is CASSIGTSGRVADTQYF. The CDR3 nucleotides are TGTGCCAGTAGTATAGGGACTAGCGGGAGAGTGGCAGATACGCAGTATTTT.

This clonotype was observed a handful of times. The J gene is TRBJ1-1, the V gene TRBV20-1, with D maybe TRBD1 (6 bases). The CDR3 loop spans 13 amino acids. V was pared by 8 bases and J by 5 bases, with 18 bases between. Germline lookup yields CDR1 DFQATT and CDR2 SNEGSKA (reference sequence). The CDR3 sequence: CSPLPRGRTEAFF. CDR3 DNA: TGCAGTCCGCTACCCCGGGGGCGGACTGAAGCTTTCTTT.

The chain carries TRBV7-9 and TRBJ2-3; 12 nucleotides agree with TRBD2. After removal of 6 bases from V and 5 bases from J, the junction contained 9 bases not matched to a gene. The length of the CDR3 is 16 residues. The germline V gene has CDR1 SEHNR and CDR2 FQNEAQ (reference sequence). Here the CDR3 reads CASSTLAGGPRDTQYF. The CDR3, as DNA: TGTGCCAGCAGTACCCTAGCGGGAGGGCCAAGAGATACGCAGTATTTT.

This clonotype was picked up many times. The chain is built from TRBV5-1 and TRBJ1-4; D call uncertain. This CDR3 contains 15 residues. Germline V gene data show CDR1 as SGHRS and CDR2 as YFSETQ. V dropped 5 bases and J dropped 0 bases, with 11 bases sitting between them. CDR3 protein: CASRFGPATNEKLFF. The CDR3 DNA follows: TGCGCCAGCAGATTCGGGCCTGCAACTAATGAAAAACTGTTTTTT.

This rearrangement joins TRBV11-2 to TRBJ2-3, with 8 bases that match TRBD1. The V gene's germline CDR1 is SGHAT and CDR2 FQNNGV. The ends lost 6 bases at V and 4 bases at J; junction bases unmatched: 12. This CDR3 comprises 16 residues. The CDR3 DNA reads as TGTGCCAGCAGGACCAATTATGGACAGGGCCCAGATACGCAGTATTTT. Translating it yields CASRTNYGQGPDTQYF.

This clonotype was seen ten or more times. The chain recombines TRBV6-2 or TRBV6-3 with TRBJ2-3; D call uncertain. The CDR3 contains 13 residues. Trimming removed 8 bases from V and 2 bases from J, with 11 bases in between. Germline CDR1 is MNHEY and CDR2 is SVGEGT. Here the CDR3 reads CASVDRITDTQYF. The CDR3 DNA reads TGTGCCAGCGTTGATAGGATCACAGATACGCAGTATTTT.

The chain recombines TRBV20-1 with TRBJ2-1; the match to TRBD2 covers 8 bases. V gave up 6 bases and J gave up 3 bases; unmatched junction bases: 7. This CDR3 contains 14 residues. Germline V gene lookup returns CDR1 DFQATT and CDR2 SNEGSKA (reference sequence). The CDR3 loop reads CSARRGALYNEQFF. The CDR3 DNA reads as TGCAGTGCACGGCGGGGGGCCCTCTACAATGAGCAGTTCTTC.

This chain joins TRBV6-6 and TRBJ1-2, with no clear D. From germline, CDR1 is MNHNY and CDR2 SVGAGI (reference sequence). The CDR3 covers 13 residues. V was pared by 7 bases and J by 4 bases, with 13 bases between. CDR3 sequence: CASNGKGLYGYTF. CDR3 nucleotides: TGTGCCAGCAATGGAAAGGGCCTCTATGGCTACACCTTC.

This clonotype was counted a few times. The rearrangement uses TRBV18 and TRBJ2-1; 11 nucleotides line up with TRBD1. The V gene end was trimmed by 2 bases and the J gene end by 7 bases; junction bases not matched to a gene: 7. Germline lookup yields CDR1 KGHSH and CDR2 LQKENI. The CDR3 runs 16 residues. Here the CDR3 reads CASSPKDRGLKNEQFF. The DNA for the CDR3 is TGTGCCAGCTCACCAAAGGACAGGGGGCTGAAAAATGAGCAGTTCTTC.

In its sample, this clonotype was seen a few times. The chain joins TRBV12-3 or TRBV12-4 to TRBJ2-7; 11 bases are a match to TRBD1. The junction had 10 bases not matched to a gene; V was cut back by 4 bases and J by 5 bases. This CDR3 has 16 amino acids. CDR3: CASSSMGTGGTHEQYF. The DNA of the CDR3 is TGTGCCAGCAGTTCTATGGGGACAGGGGGTACCCACGAGCAGTACTTC.